These T cell receptor beta chains were read from a single sample in a study of beta chain features in type 1 diabetes. Data came from immunoSEQ multiplex PCR; TCRdb stores just in-frame clones and leaves some out. The table shows hundreds of thousands of clones, with 13% to 15% occurring only once. The specimen sequenced was naive CD4+ T cells from blood. These receptors originate from a man younger than 45 with type 1 diabetes. CDR3s include the opening cysteine and the closing phenylalanine or tryptophan. A D gene is named only where the DNA matches it firmly. Not every row has a clone size; where given, it reads once, few, many or a size class.

TRBV27	NA	TRBJ1-1	NA	TGTGCCAGCAGGAATCCTGGACAGTTGAACACTGAAGCTTTCTTT	CASRNPGQLNTEAFF
TRBV18	NA	TRBJ1-5	few	TGTGCCAGCTCGAGGGAGAGAAATCAGCCCCAGCATTTT	CASSRERNQPQHF
TRBV28	NA	TRBJ2-7	few	TGTGCCAGTGCCGGGTCACTTAACTACGAGCAGTACTTC	CASAGSLNYEQYF
TRBV11-2	TRBD2	TRBJ2-7	few	TGTGCCAGCGGGTTACTAGCGGGAGGGAATCCCTACGAGCAGTACTTC	CASGLLAGGNPYEQYF
TRBV27	TRBD2	TRBJ2-1	NA	TGTGCCAGCAGTTTTGTTGGGACTAGCGGCAACAATGAGCAGTTCTTC	CASSFVGTSGNNEQFF
TRBV18	NA	TRBJ2-3	few	TGTGCCAGCTCACCACGCAGCGTATCAGATACGCAGTATTTT	CASSPRSVSDTQYF
TRBV18	NA	TRBJ1-2	few	TGTGCCAGCTCTCGGGCGGCAGTGTTGGGGCGCGGCTACACCTTC	CASSRAAVLGRGYTF
TRBV28	NA	TRBJ1-5	NA	TGTGCCAGCAGTTTGCGCCCGGGGCCCCAGCATTTT	CASSLRPGPQHF
TRBV30	NA	TRBJ1-1	NA	TGTGCTGTAGTCGGGACACCGAACACTGAAGCTTTCTTT	CAVVGTPNTEAFF
TRBV4-2	NA	TRBJ2-1	NA	TGTGCCAGCAGCCAAGAAGCGTCCTACAATGAGCAGTTCTTC	CASSQEASYNEQFF
TRBV7-3	NA	TRBJ2-6	NA	TGTGCCAGCAGCTTAGCAGGGGCTGGGGCCAACGTCCTGACTTTC	CASSLAGAGANVLTF
TRBV19	NA	TRBJ2-1	few	TGTGCCAGCGAGCGGAAATACTCCTACAATGAGCAGTTCTTC	CASERKYSYNEQFF
TRBV5-4	NA	TRBJ2-1	NA	TGTGCCAGCAGCCAGTACGTCTTAGGGGATGAGCAGTTCTTC	CASSQYVLGDEQFF
TRBV5-1	NA	TRBJ2-1	NA	TGCGCCAGCAGCTTGGATCTTGCGGCCAGCTCCTACAATGAGCAGTTCTTC	CASSLDLAASSYNEQFF
TRBV5-6	NA	TRBJ1-1	few	TGTGCCAGCAGCTTGGGACAGCTTCACACTGAAGCTTTCTTT	CASSLGQLHTEAFF
TRBV6-1	TRBD2	TRBJ2-3	few	TGTGCCAGCAGTGGGGGGGGAGCGGGAGGAACAGATACGCAGTATTTT	CASSGGGAGGTDTQYF
TRBV10-3	NA	TRBJ2-7	NA	TGTGCCATCGCTCAGGGTGGCGAGCAGTACTTC	CAIAQGGEQYF
TRBV11-1	NA	TRBJ2-6	few	TGTGCCAGCAGCTCGGGACATCTTGGGGCCAACGTCCTGACTTTC	CASSSGHLGANVLTF
TRBV28	NA	TRBJ2-7	NA	TGTGCCAGCGGGAGTGGCTACGAGCAGTACTTC	CASGSGYEQYF
TRBV5-1	NA	TRBJ1-1	NA	TGCGCCAGCAGCTTGTCCGGGGACACTGAAGCTTTCTTT	CASSLSGDTEAFF
TRBV2	NA	TRBJ2-5	NA	TGTGCCAGCAGTGAACGGGGGACCCAGTACTTC	CASSERGTQYF
TRBV18	NA	TRBJ2-1	few	TGTGCCAGCTCACCACAGCGAAATGAGCAGTTCTTC	CASSPQRNEQFF
TRBV27	NA	TRBJ2-1	NA	TGTGCCAGCAGTTACCAGGAAAATGAGCAGTTCTTC	CASSYQENEQFF
TRBV7-8	TRBD2	TRBJ2-1	NA	TGTGCCAGCAGCCCTAGGGGACTAGCGGGAGGGAGTGAGCAGTTCTTC	CASSPRGLAGGSEQFF
TRBV27	NA	TRBJ2-3	few	TGTGCCACCCATCGACTAAGCTCGGTGGGTACGCAGTATTTT	CATHRLSSVGTQYF
TRBV18	NA	TRBJ2-1	NA	TGTGCCAGCTCACCACCGTTGCGGGGCTACAATGAGCAGTTCTTC	CASSPPLRGYNEQFF
TRBV7-2	NA	TRBJ1-1	few	TGTGCCAGCAGCTCCCGGGGGGGTCTGAACACTGAAGCTTTCTTT	CASSSRGGLNTEAFF